The T cell receptor (beta chain) under discussion was sequenced for a study of CD8 T cells in ankylosing spondylitis. The count of this clonotype is one. Its antigen is unidentified. General study findings and limits: A motif of 7 to 9 highly homologous TCR beta variants was seen as apparently characteristic of ankylosing spondylitis blood. CD8+ disease-linked clones were present at relatively low frequencies in blood.

TCRdb re-analysed the 5' RACE reads in MiXCR, keeping a single row per CDR3 protein. The repertoire holds approximately 35,000 distinct CDR3 sequences, with approximately 10% as singletons. Germline V lookup: CDR1 SGDLS, CDR2 YYNGEE. Between the trimmed V and J ends, which lost 4 bases and 6 bases, there was a span of 23 bases. The CDR3 runs to 17 residues. The origin of this receptor is a male donor with ankylosing spondylitis. The chain has TRBV9 and TRBJ2-1, with D maybe TRBD2 (7 bases). Sequenced input: synovial fluid, either unsorted or a sorted T cell fraction (not recorded which). The CDR3 sequence is CASSPFGGAGASNEQFF. In DNA form, the CDR3 reads TGTGCCAGCAGCCCCTTTGGGGGGGCGGGAGCGTCCAATGAGCAGTTCTTC.